Listed below are T cell receptor beta chains from one sample, sequenced in a study of CD8+CD57+ T cells in acquired aplastic anemia. One entry per CDR3 protein, called by TCRdb with MiXCR from the reads. The data hold about 180,000 distinct CDR3 sequences, with 45% to 50% observed a single time. The sample consisted of sorted CD4+, CD8+, or CD8+CD57+ T cells (not recorded which) from PBMCs. The receptors here all came from a human donor in good health. CDR3s include the opening cysteine and the closing phenylalanine or tryptophan. D genes are given only for firm matches. Clone sizes are given selectively: once, few, many, or a class where the clone is expanded.

D: NA; V: TRBV11-1; size: NA; J: TRBJ2-3; CDR3: CASICSAGFSTDTQYF; DNA: TGTGCCAGCATCTGCTCGGCGGGTTTTAGCACAGATACGCAGTATTTT
D: NA; V: TRBV19; size: NA; J: TRBJ1-1; CDR3: CASSIIGGMTEAFF; DNA: TGTGCCAGTAGTATTATCGGGGGGATGACTGAAGCTTTCTTT
D: NA; V: TRBV18; size: NA; J: TRBJ2-2; CDR3: CASLGTGANTGELFF; DNA: TGTGCCAGCTTAGGCACGGGAGCGAACACCGGGGAGCTGTTTTTT
D: TRBD2; V: TRBV12-3/TRBV12-4; size: many; J: TRBJ2-5; CDR3: CASSSGTSGSKTQYF; DNA: TGTGCCAGCAGTTCTGGGACTAGCGGGAGTAAGACCCAGTACTTC
D: NA; V: TRBV7-9; size: many; J: TRBJ2-5; CDR3: CASSFSSGETQYF; DNA: TGTGCCAGCAGCTTTTCCAGTGGGGAGACCCAGTACTTC
D: NA; V: TRBV19; size: NA; J: TRBJ2-7; CDR3: CASSITEYSYEQYF; DNA: TGTGCCAGTAGTATAACGGAATACTCCTACGAGCAGTACTTC
D: NA; V: TRBV11-1; size: many; J: TRBJ2-5; CDR3: CASSLVRGQETQYF; DNA: TGTGCCAGCAGCTTAGTGAGGGGCCAAGAGACCCAGTACTTC
D: TRBD1; V: TRBV10-3; size: NA; J: TRBJ2-1; CDR3: CAISAQGQGSYNEQFF; DNA: TGTGCCATCAGTGCCCAGGGACAGGGATCCTACAATGAGCAGTTCTTC
D: TRBD2; V: TRBV19; size: NA; J: TRBJ2-3; CDR3: CASSSRTSGVSTDTQYF; DNA: TGTGCCAGTAGTTCTAGGACTAGCGGGGTGAGCACAGATACGCAGTATTTT
D: NA; V: TRBV7-2; size: many; J: TRBJ1-2; CDR3: CASSPYGYGYTF; DNA: TGTGCCAGCAGCCCATACGGGTATGGCTACACCTTC
D: TRBD1; V: TRBV2; size: many; J: TRBJ2-2; CDR3: CASRGTGGRNTGELFF; DNA: TGTGCCAGCAGGGGGACAGGGGGGCGGAACACCGGGGAGCTGTTTTTT
D: TRBD2; V: TRBV2; size: many; J: TRBJ2-1; CDR3: CASSWTSGNKGEQFF; DNA: TGTGCCAGCAGTTGGACTAGCGGGAATAAGGGTGAGCAGTTCTTC
D: TRBD1; V: TRBV24-1; size: NA; J: TRBJ1-1; CDR3: CATISSLRSGQRNTEAFF; DNA: TGTGCCACCATCTCTTCCCTCCGATCGGGACAGAGGAACACTGAAGCTTTCTTT
D: NA; V: TRBV10-1; size: NA; J: TRBJ1-3; CDR3: CASKRTASGNTIYF; DNA: TGCGCCAGCAAGAGGACTGCCTCTGGAAACACCATATATTTT
D: NA; V: TRBV19; size: NA; J: TRBJ2-7; CDR3: CASSGIQGLIYEQYF; DNA: TGTGCCAGTAGTGGAATTCAGGGATTGATCTACGAGCAGTACTTC
D: NA; V: TRBV28; size: many; J: TRBJ2-5; CDR3: CASNKGGSRETQYF; DNA: TGTGCCAGCAACAAGGGTGGGTCGCGGGAGACCCAGTACTTC
D: NA; V: TRBV4-1; size: many; J: TRBJ2-7; CDR3: CASSRAGAEPSYEQYF; DNA: TGCGCCAGCAGCCGAGCTGGGGCAGAGCCATCATACGAGCAGTACTTC
D: TRBD2; V: TRBV24-1; size: few; J: TRBJ2-7; CDR3: CAILTSGGYEQYF; DNA: TGTGCCATCCTGACTAGCGGGGGTTACGAGCAGTACTTC
D: TRBD2; V: TRBV19; size: once; J: TRBJ2-3; CDR3: CASSWTSGRVLCPDTQYF; DNA: TGTGCCAGTAGTTGGACTAGCGGGAGAGTACTATGCCCAGATACGCAGTATTTT
D: NA; V: TRBV14; size: many; J: TRBJ1-1; CDR3: CASSQGGNQYTEAFF; DNA: TGTGCCAGCAGCCAAGGCGGGAACCAGTACACTGAAGCTTTCTTT
D: NA; V: TRBV7-2; size: many; J: TRBJ1-1; CDR3: CASSLKGGTEAFF; DNA: TGTGCCAGCAGCTTGAAGGGGGGAACTGAAGCTTTCTTT
D: NA; V: TRBV9; size: many; J: TRBJ1-2; CDR3: CASSGGSGYGYTF; DNA: TGTGCCAGCAGCGGGGGGAGCGGGTATGGCTACACCTTC
D: TRBD2; V: TRBV20-1; size: NA; J: TRBJ2-7; CDR3: CSARAGLHYEQYF; DNA: TGCAGTGCGAGAGCGGGACTTCACTACGAGCAGTACTTC
D: NA; V: TRBV7-2; size: many; J: TRBJ1-1; CDR3: CASQREPNTEAFF; DNA: TGTGCCAGCCAAAGGGAACCGAACACTGAAGCTTTCTTT
D: TRBD1; V: TRBV3-1; size: NA; J: TRBJ1-2; CDR3: CASSLGTVYGYTF; DNA: TGTGCCAGCAGCCTTGGGACAGTCTATGGCTACACCTTC
D: TRBD2; V: TRBV20-1; size: NA; J: TRBJ2-2; CDR3: CSARLAGITGELFF; DNA: TGCAGTGCTCGACTAGCGGGGATAACCGGGGAGCTGTTTTTT
D: NA; V: TRBV2; size: NA; J: TRBJ2-5; CDR3: CASSLPGSRQAQYF; DNA: TGTGCCAGCAGCCTACCGGGGAGCAGACAGGCCCAGTACTTC
D: NA; V: TRBV24-1; size: NA; J: TRBJ1-2; CDR3: CATSDFSSNYGYTF; DNA: TGTGCCACCAGTGATTTTAGCAGTAACTATGGCTACACCTTC
D: NA; V: TRBV10-2; size: many; J: TRBJ2-7; CDR3: CASSESKGLGEQYF; DNA: TGCGCCAGCAGTGAGTCGAAAGGTCTCGGGGAGCAGTACTTC
D: TRBD1; V: TRBV20-1; size: many; J: TRBJ1-3; CDR3: CSAREGLGGGSGNTIYF; DNA: TGCAGTGCTAGAGAGGGCCTAGGGGGCGGCTCTGGAAACACCATATATTTT
D: NA; V: TRBV20-1; size: many; J: TRBJ2-1; CDR3: CSARDSDEQFF; DNA: TGCAGTGCTAGAGATAGCGATGAGCAGTTCTTC
D: TRBD2; V: TRBV20-1; size: many; J: TRBJ2-1; CDR3: CSAEREIGLNEQFF; DNA: TGCAGTGCTGAGCGGGAAATAGGTTTGAATGAGCAGTTCTTC
D: TRBD1; V: TRBV5-4; size: NA; J: TRBJ2-5; CDR3: CASSLGRQGIQGETQYF; DNA: TGTGCCAGCAGCTTGGGCCGACAGGGGATTCAGGGAGAGACCCAGTACTTC
D: TRBD2; V: TRBV10-2; size: NA; J: TRBJ2-1; CDR3: CASRTSSGRRTYNEQFF; DNA: TGCGCCAGCAGGACCTCTAGCGGGAGGCGTACCTACAATGAGCAGTTCTTC
D: TRBD2; V: TRBV7-2; size: many; J: TRBJ2-3; CDR3: CASNPGLAGKATQYF; DNA: TGTGCCAGCAATCCCGGACTAGCGGGAAAGGCTACGCAGTATTTT
D: TRBD2; V: TRBV10-3; size: NA; J: TRBJ2-7; CDR3: CAIAEREVSEQYF; DNA: TGTGCCATCGCGGAGCGGGAGGTGAGCGAGCAGTACTTC
D: NA; V: TRBV9; size: NA; J: TRBJ1-3; CDR3: CASSVALAGNTIYF; DNA: TGTGCCAGCAGCGTAGCCCTCGCAGGAAACACCATATATTTT
D: NA; V: TRBV2; size: NA; J: TRBJ2-3; CDR3: CATQEGMDTQYF; DNA: TGTGCCACCCAAGAAGGGATGGATACGCAGTATTTT
D: NA; V: TRBV15; size: few; J: TRBJ2-5; CDR3: CATSRDRTETQYF; DNA: TGTGCCACCAGCAGAGATCGAACGGAGACCCAGTACTTC
D: NA; V: TRBV24-1; size: NA; J: TRBJ1-6; CDR3: CATSYLRGPLHF; DNA: TGTGCCACCAGTTATTTGCGGGGACCCCTCCACTTT
D: NA; V: TRBV5-1; size: many; J: TRBJ1-3; CDR3: CASSPSQGNTIYF; DNA: TGCGCCAGCAGCCCGTCCCAGGGAAACACCATATATTTT
D: TRBD1; V: TRBV25-1; size: NA; J: TRBJ2-7; CDR3: CASSLGTGLKISSYEQYF; DNA: TGTGCCAGCAGTTTAGGGACAGGCCTGAAGATTAGCTCCTACGAGCAGTACTTC
D: NA; V: TRBV10-3; size: NA; J: TRBJ1-1; CDR3: CAISDGGTGMNTEAFF; DNA: TGTGCCATCAGCGATGGGGGTACAGGGATGAACACTGAAGCTTTCTTT
D: NA; V: TRBV30; size: NA; J: TRBJ1-6; CDR3: CARRGERGGNSPLHF; DNA: TGTGCCCGGAGGGGTGAGAGGGGGGGAAATTCACCCCTCCACTTT
D: NA; V: TRBV7-9; size: many; J: TRBJ2-4; CDR3: CASSLGEGGGRNIQYF; DNA: TGTGCCAGCAGCTTAGGGGAAGGGGGAGGGCGGAACATTCAGTACTTC
D: TRBD2; V: TRBV14; size: NA; J: TRBJ2-1; CDR3: CASSQASGANNEQFF; DNA: TGTGCCAGCAGCCAAGCTAGCGGGGCCAACAATGAGCAGTTCTTC
D: NA; V: TRBV10-3; size: once; J: TRBJ2-7; CDR3: CAISFTPGHNYEQYF; DNA: TGTGCCATCAGTTTTACTCCGGGACACAACTACGAGCAGTACTTC
D: TRBD2; V: TRBV12-3/TRBV12-4; size: once; J: TRBJ2-7; CDR3: CASSLTGASGRSLYEQYF; DNA: TGTGCCAGCAGTTTAACAGGGGCTAGCGGGAGGAGCTTATACGAGCAGTACTTC
D: NA; V: TRBV7-9; size: many; J: TRBJ1-2; CDR3: CASSLALVEANYGYTF; DNA: TGTGCCAGCAGCTTAGCTCTTGTGGAAGCTAACTATGGCTACACCTTC
D: NA; V: TRBV29-1; size: many; J: TRBJ1-1; CDR3: CSVDGQPNTEAFF; DNA: TGCAGCGTTGACGGACAGCCCAACACTGAAGCTTTCTTT
D: NA; V: TRBV10-2; size: few; J: TRBJ1-1; CDR3: CATRNQGSTEAFF; DNA: TGCGCCACACGAAATCAGGGGAGCACTGAAGCTTTCTTT
D: NA; V: TRBV29-1; size: few; J: TRBJ2-7; CDR3: CSVREQTDEQYF; DNA: TGCAGCGTTCGGGAGCAGACCGACGAGCAGTACTTC
D: NA; V: TRBV15; size: once; J: TRBJ2-2; CDR3: CATSRNSRNTGELFF; DNA: TGTGCCACCAGCAGAAATAGCCGGAACACCGGGGAGCTGTTTTTT